These T cell receptor beta chains were read from a single sample in a study of blood T cell repertoires in COVID-19. TCRdb's table, derived via immunoSEQ multiplex PCR, lists solely in-frame clones and lacks some. The sample holds fewer than 250,000 clones, more than 70% seen once. Sequencing used PBMCs or T cells enriched from blood (not recorded which). Receptor source: a woman aged 40 to 49 with acute COVID-19. Each CDR3 is given with its conserved first and last residue. D genes are given only for firm matches. Size is stated for part of the rows, as once, few or many counts, or as a class when the clone is expanded.

D,size,V,J,CDR3,DNA
-,-,TRBV28,TRBJ1-2,CASSPPTGEYGYTF,TGTGCCAGCAGTCCCCCGACGGGGGAGTATGGCTACACCTTC
TRBD1,-,TRBV19,TRBJ1-5,CASSVGTGGGNQPQHF,TGTGCCAGTAGTGTTGGGACAGGAGGAGGCAATCAGCCCCAGCATTTT
TRBD1,-,TRBV28,TRBJ1-2,CASSSIPLGQGNGYTF,TGTGCCAGCAGCTCGATACCACTGGGACAGGGAAACGGCTACACCTTC
TRBD1,-,TRBV19,TRBJ1-2,CASTKGQGPMGYTF,TGTGCCAGTACTAAGGGACAGGGGCCTATGGGCTACACCTTC
-,once,TRBV9,TRBJ1-4,CASSQMGGTNEKLFF,TGTGCCAGCAGCCAGATGGGGGGAACTAATGAAAAACTGTTTTTT
TRBD1,-,TRBV7-2,TRBJ2-6,CASSLDGTGGSGANVLTF,TGTGCCAGCAGCTTAGATGGGACAGGGGGCTCTGGGGCCAACGTCCTGACTTTC
-,-,TRBV7-3,TRBJ1-2,CASSNAQGLGYTF,TGTGCCAGCAGTAACGCACAGGGACTAGGCTACACCTTC
TRBD2,-,TRBV5-1,TRBJ2-5,CASSLELAVQETQYF,TGCGCCAGCAGCTTGGAGCTAGCGGTCCAAGAGACCCAGTACTTC
-,once,TRBV6-5,TRBJ1-1,CASSYSLQVNTEAFF,TGTGCCAGCAGTTACTCGCTACAGGTGAACACTGAAGCTTTCTTT
-,few,TRBV7-3,TRBJ2-3,CASSLSFQGKDTQYF,TGTGCCAGCAGCTTATCTTTTCAGGGAAAAGATACGCAGTATTTT
TRBD1,once,TRBV3-1/TRBV3-2,TRBJ1-2,CASSQGFDRGLGGYTF,TGTGCCAGCAGCCAAGGGTTCGACAGGGGGCTTGGTGGCTACACCTTC
TRBD1,-,TRBV14,TRBJ1-1,CASSHEPGGWAFF,TGTGCCAGCAGCCACGAGCCAGGGGGCTGGGCTTTCTTT
-,-,TRBV18,TRBJ1-2,CASSPLQRQDSFNYGYTF,TGTGCCAGCTCACCCCTTCAACGGCAAGACTCGTTTAACTATGGCTACACCTTC
-,-,TRBV28,TRBJ1-1,CASSFFAMAFF,TGTGCCAGCAGTTTCTTTGCGATGGCTTTCTTT
TRBD1,once,TRBV3-1/TRBV3-2,TRBJ2-2,CASSQGGTGAGELFF,TGTGCCAGCAGCCAGGGCGGGACAGGGGCCGGGGAGCTGTTTTTT
TRBD1,-,TRBV13,TRBJ2-7,CASSLGQDLEQYF,TGTGCCAGCAGCCTGGGACAGGACCTCGAGCAGTACTTC
-,-,TRBV6-4,TRBJ1-1,CASSDEPGAVTEAFF,TGTGCCAGCAGTGACGAGCCAGGGGCGGTCACTGAAGCTTTCTTT
TRBD2,-,TRBV9,TRBJ2-1,CASSVEAGGVWSSYNEQFF,TGTGCCAGCAGCGTAGAAGCGGGAGGGGTCTGGAGCTCCTACAATGAGCAGTTCTTC
-,-,TRBV28,TRBJ1-2,CASSLYGANYGYTF,TGTGCCAGCAGTTTATACGGGGCTAACTATGGCTACACCTTC
-,-,TRBV7-3,TRBJ1-6,CASSSQGDNSPLHF,TGTGCCAGCAGCTCCCAGGGTGATAATTCACCCCTCCACTTT
-,-,TRBV5-4,TRBJ2-1,CASSPMQGGYNEQFF,TGTGCCAGCAGCCCGATGCAGGGAGGTTACAATGAGCAGTTCTTC
TRBD1,-,TRBV5-1,TRBJ1-6,CASSSSTGGGSPLHF,TGCGCCAGCAGCTCCTCGACAGGGGGTGGTTCACCCCTCCACTTT
-,-,TRBV27,TRBJ1-2,CASGQLNRVGYTF,TGTGCCAGCGGACAGCTCAATAGAGTAGGCTACACCTTC
-,-,TRBV28,TRBJ1-5,CASRRVLNQPQHF,TGTGCCAGCAGGCGAGTTTTAAATCAGCCCCAGCATTTT
-,-,TRBV3-1/TRBV3-2,TRBJ1-5,CASSQQTGSNQPQHF,TGTGCCAGCAGCCAACAGACAGGTAGCAATCAGCCCCAGCATTTT
TRBD1,-,TRBV9,TRBJ2-5,CASSGQGYQETQYF,TGTGCCAGCAGCGGACAGGGGTACCAAGAGACCCAGTACTTC
-,-,TRBV10-1,TRBJ1-4,CASIGQGMDNEKLFF,TGCGCCAGCATCGGGCAGGGGATGGATAATGAAAAACTGTTTTTT
TRBD2,once,TRBV19,TRBJ2-2,CASSIGTSGSRSTGELFF,TGTGCCAGTAGTATAGGGACTAGCGGGAGTCGGAGCACCGGGGAGCTGTTTTTT
-,-,TRBV19,TRBJ1-5,CASSIEGRGGQPQHF,TGTGCCAGTAGTATAGAAGGGCGGGGAGGCCAGCCCCAGCATTTT
TRBD1,-,TRBV5-4,TRBJ1-5,CASSPGQGEGQPQHF,TGTGCCAGCAGCCCTGGACAGGGCGAAGGCCAGCCCCAGCATTTT
-,-,TRBV14,TRBJ1-2,CASSPRSDRNYGYTF,TGTGCCAGCAGCCCACGATCGGACAGAAACTATGGCTACACCTTC
-,many,TRBV24-1,TRBJ2-7,CATSAETGGPYEQYF,TGTGCCACCAGTGCCGAGACTGGCGGGCCCTACGAGCAGTACTTC
TRBD1,-,TRBV6-5,TRBJ2-4,CASSRDRVGNIQYF,TGTGCCAGCAGTCGGGACAGGGTGGGAAACATTCAGTACTTC
TRBD1,-,TRBV5-5,TRBJ1-3,CASSLGTTSGTGSGNTIYF,TGTGCCAGCAGCTTGGGGACGACATCCGGGACAGGGTCTGGAAACACCATATATTTT
-,-,TRBV15,TRBJ2-4,CATSRGQTAGLKNIQYF,TGTGCCACCAGCAGAGGACAAACGGCAGGTCTCAAAAACATTCAGTACTTC
-,-,TRBV7-2,TRBJ2-5,CASSLARAQETQYF,TGTGCCAGCAGCTTAGCCAGGGCCCAAGAGACCCAGTACTTC
-,-,TRBV7-3,TRBJ2-3,CASSPGRGTDTQYF,TGTGCCAGCAGCCCCGGAAGGGGAACAGATACGCAGTATTTT
TRBD1,-,TRBV9,TRBJ1-2,CASSVSHSGTGGNNYGYTF,TGTGCCAGCAGCGTTTCGCACTCGGGGACAGGGGGCAATAACTATGGCTACACCTTC
TRBD2,once,TRBV5-1,TRBJ2-5,CASSPGAGGPGRETQYF,TGCGCCAGCAGCCCGGGTGCGGGGGGGCCTGGAAGAGAGACCCAGTACTTC